This note documents a single T cell receptor (beta chain) sequence. This sample is part of a study of Ad26.COV2.S vaccination and SARS-CoV-2 variants. Generated by immunoSEQ multiplex PCR, the TCRdb table keeps only in-frame clones and is missing some. The sample has approximately 340,000 clones, 92% seen once; the top ten hold 3% to 4%. V lost 4 bases to trimming and J lost 4 bases; unmatched junction nucleotides: 4. Germline V CDR1 and CDR2: LGHNA, YNFKEQ. The CDR3 length is 14 residues. This receptor was obtained from a human donor who had recovered from COVID-19. J is TRBJ1-3 and V is TRBV4-2; TRBD1 agrees at 7 bases. The input for sequencing was peripheral blood, taken after recovery from COVID-19. The CDR3 loop is CASSPSGGGNTIYF. DNA for the CDR3: TGTGCCAGCAGCCCCTCAGGGGGAGGAAACACCATATATTTT.